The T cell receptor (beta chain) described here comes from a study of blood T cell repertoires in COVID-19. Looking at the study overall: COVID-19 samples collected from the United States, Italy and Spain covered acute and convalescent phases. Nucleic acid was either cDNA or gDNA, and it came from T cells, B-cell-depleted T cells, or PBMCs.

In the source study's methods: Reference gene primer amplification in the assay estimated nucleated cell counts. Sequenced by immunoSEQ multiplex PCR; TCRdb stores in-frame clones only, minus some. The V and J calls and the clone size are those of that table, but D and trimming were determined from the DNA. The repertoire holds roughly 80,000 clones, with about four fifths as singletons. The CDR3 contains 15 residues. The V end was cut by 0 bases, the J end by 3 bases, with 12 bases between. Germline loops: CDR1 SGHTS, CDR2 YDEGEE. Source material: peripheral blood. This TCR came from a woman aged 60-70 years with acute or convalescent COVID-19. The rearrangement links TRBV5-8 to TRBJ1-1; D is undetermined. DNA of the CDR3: TGTGCCAGCAGCTTGGTCGGGAGGTTAGACACTGAAGCTTTCTTT. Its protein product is CASSLVGRLDTEAFF. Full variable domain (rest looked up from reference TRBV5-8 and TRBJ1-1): EAGVTQSPTHLIKTRGQQATLRCSPISGHTSVYWYQQALGLGLQFLLWYDEGEERNRGNFPPRFSGRQFPNYSSELNVNALELEDSALYLCASSLVGRLDTEAFFGQGTRLTVV.